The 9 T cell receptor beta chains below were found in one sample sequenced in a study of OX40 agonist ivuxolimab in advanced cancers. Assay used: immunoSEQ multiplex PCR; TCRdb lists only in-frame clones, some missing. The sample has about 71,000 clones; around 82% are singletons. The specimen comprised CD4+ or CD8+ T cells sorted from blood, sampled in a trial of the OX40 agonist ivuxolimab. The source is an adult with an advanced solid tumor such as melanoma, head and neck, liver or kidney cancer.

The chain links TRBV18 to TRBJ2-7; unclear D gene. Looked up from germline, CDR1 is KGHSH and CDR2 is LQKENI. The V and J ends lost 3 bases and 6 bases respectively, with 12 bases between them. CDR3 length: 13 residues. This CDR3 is CASSPQAESEQYF. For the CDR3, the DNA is TGTGCCAGCTCACCCCAGGCAGAAAGCGAGCAGTACTTC.

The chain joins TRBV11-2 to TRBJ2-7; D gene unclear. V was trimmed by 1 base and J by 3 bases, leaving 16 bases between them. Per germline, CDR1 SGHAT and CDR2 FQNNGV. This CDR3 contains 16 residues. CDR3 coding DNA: TGTGCCAGCAGCTTAGGCCCCTTCGCAGCAGTCTACGAGCAGTACTTC. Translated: CASSLGPFAAVYEQYF. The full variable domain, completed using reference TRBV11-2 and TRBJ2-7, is EAGVAQSPRYKIIEKRQSVAFWCNPISGHATLYWYQQILGQGPKLLIQFQNNGVVDDSQLPKDRFSAERLKGVDSTLKIQPAKLEDSAVYLCASSLGPFAAVYEQYFGPGTRLTVT.

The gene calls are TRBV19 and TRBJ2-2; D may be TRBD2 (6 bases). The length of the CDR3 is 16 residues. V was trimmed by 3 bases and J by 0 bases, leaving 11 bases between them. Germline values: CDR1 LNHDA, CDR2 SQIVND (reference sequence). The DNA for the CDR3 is TGTGCCAGTAGTATTTTCGGAGGGGCGAACACCGGGGAGCTGTTTTTT. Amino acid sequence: CASSIFGGANTGELFF.

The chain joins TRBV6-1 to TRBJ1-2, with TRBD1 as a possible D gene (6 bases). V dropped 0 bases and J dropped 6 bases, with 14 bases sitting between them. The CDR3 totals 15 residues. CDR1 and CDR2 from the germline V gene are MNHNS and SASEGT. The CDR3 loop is CASSEAMGAEDGYTF. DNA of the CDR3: TGTGCCAGCAGTGAAGCGATGGGGGCTGAGGATGGCTACACCTTC.

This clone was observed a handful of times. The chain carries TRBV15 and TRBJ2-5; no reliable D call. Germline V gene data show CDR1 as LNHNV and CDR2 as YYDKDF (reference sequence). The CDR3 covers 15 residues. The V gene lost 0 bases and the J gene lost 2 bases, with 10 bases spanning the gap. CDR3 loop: CATSREGSLQETQYF. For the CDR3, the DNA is TGTGCCACCAGCAGAGAAGGCAGCCTACAAGAGACCCAGTACTTC.

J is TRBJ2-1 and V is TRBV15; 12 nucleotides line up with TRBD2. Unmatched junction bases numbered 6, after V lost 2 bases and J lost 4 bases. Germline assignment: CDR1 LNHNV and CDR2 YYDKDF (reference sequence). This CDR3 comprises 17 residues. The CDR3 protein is CATSRNLAGGPYNEQFF. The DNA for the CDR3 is TGTGCCACCAGCAGAAACCTAGCGGGAGGGCCATACAATGAGCAGTTCTTC.

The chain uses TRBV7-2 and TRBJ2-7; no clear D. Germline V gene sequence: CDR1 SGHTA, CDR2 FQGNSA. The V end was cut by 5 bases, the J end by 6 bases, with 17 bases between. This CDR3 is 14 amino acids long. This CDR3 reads CASSRPPLFAEQYF. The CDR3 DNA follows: TGTGCCAGCAGCCGCCCTCCGCTGTTCGCCGAGCAGTACTTC.

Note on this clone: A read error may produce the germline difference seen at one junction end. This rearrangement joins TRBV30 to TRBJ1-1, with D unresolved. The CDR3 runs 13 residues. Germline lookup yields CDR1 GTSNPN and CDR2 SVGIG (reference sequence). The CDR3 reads CAWSVFPRGEAFF. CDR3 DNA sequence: TGTGCATGGAGTGTCTTCCCCAGAGGTGAAGCTTTCTTT.

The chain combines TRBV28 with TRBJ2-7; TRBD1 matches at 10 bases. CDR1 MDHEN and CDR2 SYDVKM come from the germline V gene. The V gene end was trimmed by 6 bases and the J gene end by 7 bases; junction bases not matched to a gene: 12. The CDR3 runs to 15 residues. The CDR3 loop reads CASSFPGQGKKEQYF. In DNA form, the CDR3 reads TGTGCCAGCAGCTTCCCGGGACAGGGGAAGAAAGAGCAGTACTTC.